These T cell receptor beta chains were read from a single sample in a study of T cell responses to AZD1222 COVID-19 vaccine. Assay used: immunoSEQ multiplex PCR; TCRdb lists only in-frame clones, some missing. Of more than 150,000 clones detected, nearly 95% appear once; the ten largest clones hold roughly 1.9%. Sequences were derived from peripheral blood, sampled 28 days after the second AZD1222 dose. These TCRs come from an adult who received the AZD1222 COVID-19 vaccine. Both conserved end residues are part of each CDR3. D genes are given only for firm matches. The size of a clone is reported for some rows only, either as once, few or many, or as a class for expanded clones.

v_gene	d_gene	abundance	j_gene	CDR3aa	CDR3nt
TRBV3-1/TRBV3-2	TRBD1	many	TRBJ2-7	CASSYGGTGGSYEQYF	TGTGCCAGCAGCTATGGGGGGACAGGGGGCTCCTACGAGCAGTACTTC
TRBV27	TRBD1	.	TRBJ1-2	CASSPLTGGNYGYTF	TGTGCCAGCAGTCCCCTGACAGGGGGCAACTATGGCTACACCTTC
TRBV5-4	TRBD2	.	TRBJ2-4	CASSPGTSGRVAKNIQYF	TGTGCCAGCAGTCCCGGGACTAGCGGGAGGGTAGCCAAAAACATTCAGTACTTC
TRBV4-2	.	.	TRBJ2-7	CASSQDGQSYEQYF	TGTGCCAGCAGCCAAGATGGACAGTCCTACGAGCAGTACTTC
TRBV2	.	.	TRBJ2-2	CASMSGTYTGELFF	TGTGCCAGCATGTCCGGGACATACACCGGGGAGCTGTTTTTT
TRBV19	TRBD1	.	TRBJ2-1	CASSIGDRINEQFF	TGTGCCAGTAGTATAGGGGACAGGATAAATGAGCAGTTCTTC
TRBV2	TRBD2	.	TRBJ2-5	CASSEGEGSAETQYF	TGTGCCAGCAGTGAAGGGGAGGGTTCGGCAGAGACCCAGTACTTC
TRBV6-5	TRBD1	.	TRBJ2-1	CASSRPGTGEGEQFF	TGTGCCAGCAGCCGCCCCGGGACAGGGGAGGGTGAGCAGTTCTTC
TRBV7-3	TRBD2	.	TRBJ2-1	CASSLVGQGLAGSQFF	TGTGCCAGCAGCTTAGTAGGCCAGGGACTAGCGGGATCGCAGTTCTTC
TRBV7-9	TRBD2	once	TRBJ2-1	CASSPRGRAEYEQFF	TGTGCCAGCAGCCCCCGGGGGAGGGCGGAGTATGAGCAGTTCTTC
TRBV4-1	.	.	TRBJ1-2	CASSHESGYTF	TGCGCCAGCAGCCATGAATCTGGCTACACCTTC
TRBV6-4	TRBD2	.	TRBJ2-1	CASSISGASDEQFF	TGTGCCAGCAGTATTAGCGGGGCTTCGGATGAGCAGTTCTTC
TRBV27	.	.	TRBJ2-7	CASSLKAGVYEQYF	TGTGCCAGCAGTTTAAAAGCAGGGGTTTACGAGCAGTACTTC
TRBV6-5	.	few	TRBJ2-7	CASSPDYEQYF	TGTGCCAGCAGTCCGGACTACGAGCAGTACTTC
TRBV4-2	TRBD2	.	TRBJ2-1	CASSQDGQRGSNEQFF	TGTGCCAGCAGCCAAGATGGCCAGCGGGGGAGCAATGAGCAGTTCTTC
TRBV18	TRBD1	.	TRBJ2-7	CASSPGRGPIEQYF	TGTGCCAGCTCACCAGGCAGGGGGCCAATCGAGCAGTACTTC
TRBV11-1	.	.	TRBJ2-5	CASSYPQRGAGETQYF	TGTGCCAGCAGCTACCCTCAGAGGGGGGCTGGGGAGACCCAGTACTTC
TRBV29-1	.	few	TRBJ2-1	CSVNKDSYNEQFF	TGCAGCGTTAACAAAGACTCCTACAATGAGCAGTTCTTC
TRBV4-1	TRBD1	.	TRBJ1-5	CASSLGQGLTDQPQHF	TGCGCCAGCAGCCTAGGACAGGGTCTAACGGATCAGCCCCAGCATTTT
TRBV24-1	TRBD1	once	TRBJ2-3	CATRETGANTDTQYF	TGTGCCACCAGAGAGACAGGGGCCAATACAGATACGCAGTATTTT
TRBV24-1	TRBD1	once	TRBJ2-7	CATRQGPYEQYF	TGTGCCACCCGACAGGGCCCCTACGAGCAGTACTTC
TRBV9	TRBD2	.	TRBJ2-5	CASSSGTSGVWATQYF	TGTGCCAGCAGCTCCGGGACTAGCGGGGTGTGGGCGACCCAGTACTTC
TRBV9	.	.	TRBJ2-7	CASSVGPGQGHSSYEQYF	TGTGCCAGCAGCGTAGGTCCGGGGCAGGGCCACTCATCCTACGAGCAGTACTTC
TRBV28	.	.	TRBJ2-3	CASSLLAAPHTQYF	TGTGCCAGCAGTTTACTCGCGGCTCCCCATACGCAGTATTTT
TRBV12-3/TRBV12-4	TRBD1	.	TRBJ1-2	CASSGTGGYGYTF	TGTGCCAGCAGTGGGACAGGGGGTTATGGCTACACCTTC
TRBV15	.	.	TRBJ2-6	CATSRAWGASSGANVLTF	TGTGCCACCAGCAGGGCGTGGGGGGCATCATCTGGGGCCAACGTCCTGACTTTC
TRBV7-9	.	.	TRBJ1-2	CASSKGTDYGYTF	TGTGCCAGCAGCAAGGGGACGGACTATGGCTACACCTTC
TRBV2	.	.	TRBJ2-7	CASSDPGSYEQYF	TGTGCCAGCAGTGACCCGGGCTCCTACGAGCAGTACTTC
TRBV21-1	.	.	TRBJ2-4	CASRKRVSDSPKNIQYF	TGTGCCAGCAGAAAGAGGGTATCGGACAGTCCCAAAAACATTCAGTACTTC
TRBV6-6	.	.	TRBJ1-6	CASSYSGDSYNSPLHF	TGTGCCAGCAGTTACTCCGGGGACTCCTATAATTCACCCCTCCACTTT
TRBV14	.	.	TRBJ2-5	CASSHTQETQYF	TGTGCCAGCAGCCATACTCAAGAGACCCAGTACTTC
TRBV13	.	.	TRBJ1-2	CASSFARNYGYTF	TGTGCCAGCAGCTTCGCCAGAAACTATGGCTACACCTTC
TRBV19	TRBD1	.	TRBJ1-5	CASTPTGTAPNQPQHF	TGTGCCAGTACTCCGACCGGGACAGCTCCTAATCAGCCCCAGCATTTT
TRBV7-9	TRBD1	.	TRBJ2-5	CASSTLTGAWQETQYF	TGTGCCAGCAGCACTCTAACAGGGGCCTGGCAAGAGACCCAGTACTTC
TRBV29-1	.	few	TRBJ1-1	CSVARTPNTEAFF	TGCAGCGTTGCTAGGACGCCGAACACTGAAGCTTTCTTT
TRBV19	.	few	TRBJ1-2	CASRTAGTLGYTF	TGTGCCAGTAGGACAGCCGGGACACTTGGCTACACCTTC
TRBV28	TRBD1	once	TRBJ2-7	CASSSPGQGTYEQYF	TGTGCCAGCAGTTCCCCGGGACAGGGAACCTACGAGCAGTACTTC
TRBV9	TRBD2	.	TRBJ2-1	CASSPSLAGDNEQFF	TGTGCCAGCAGCCCCTCTCTAGCGGGGGACAATGAGCAGTTCTTC
TRBV11-2	.	.	TRBJ1-2	CASSQEGGGYTF	TGTGCCAGCAGCCAGGAAGGGGGTGGCTACACCTTC
TRBV6-5	TRBD2	.	TRBJ2-5	CASRLAGGPGETQYF	TGTGCCAGCAGACTAGCGGGGGGGCCAGGGGAGACCCAGTACTTC